This T cell receptor beta chain was recorded in a study of T cells in Graves' hyperthyroidism and ophthalmopathy. The CDR3 totals 17 residues. With 0 bases removed from V and 2 bases from J, the gap between germline ends came to 16 bases. Germline V lookup: CDR1 SNHLY, CDR2 FYNNEI. This clonotype appeared many times. TCR beta CDR3 regions were amplified from RNA. During a first-round RT-PCR of the TCR CDR3, the HTBI primer set was used. MiXCR, applied by TCRdb to the multiplex PCR reads, yields one record per CDR3 protein. The repertoire holds more than 450,000 distinct CDR3 sequences, with around 15% as singletons.

The clonotype originates from a woman aged 40 to 55 with Graves' hyperthyroidism. The rearrangement uses TRBV2 and TRBJ1-2; D ambiguous. Sequenced input: blood. CDR3 sequence: CASSEASWEQINYGYTF. The CDR3 DNA follows: TGTGCCAGCAGTGAAGCGAGTTGGGAACAGATAAACTATGGCTACACCTTC.